This T cell receptor (beta chain) was obtained from a study of cytomegalovirus exposure and HLA in healthy donors. General study findings and limits: No immune exposure information besides CMV serostatus was available. Later work showed greater clonal expansion in HLA-associated TCR beta chains than in equally common others. According to a later analysis, most TCR beta chains associated with CMV appeared HLA-restricted.

The CDR3 length is 14 residues. CDR1 and CDR2 from the germline V gene are LGHNA and YSLEER. V was trimmed by 4 bases and J by 7 bases, leaving 11 bases between them. The PCR was carried out with 60 Vbeta primers and 13 Jbeta primers. Clones were read by immunoSEQ multiplex PCR, and TCRdb kept only the in-frame ones, dropping some. Counted here are around 150,000 clones, about 80% occurring once; the ten biggest clones make up 1.3%. For this clone: Its matching antigen is unknown.

The receptor was isolated from a woman in her 50s in good health and CMV-seronegative. Input material: PBMCs. This chain connects TRBV4-3 to TRBJ1-6; a possible D gene is TRBD1 (6 bases). CDR3 in amino acids: CASSPGQRNSPLHF. CDR3 nucleotides: TGCGCCAGCAGCCCTGGACAGAGGAATTCACCCCTCCACTTT.